The next 22 T cell receptor beta chains were all read from a single sample in a study of T cell clones after liver transplantation. Produced via immunoSEQ multiplex PCR; TCRdb's table is partial and in-frame only. Altogether 70,000 or so clones are present, over 85% being singletons, with the ten largest covering approximately 2.4%. Specimen: CD4+ T cells from blood, collected before liver transplant. The receptors were gathered from a human donor who received a liver transplant.

The V call is TRBV7-9, the J call TRBJ1-5; weak D call: TRBD1 (5 bases). Germline V gene sequence: CDR1 SEHNR, CDR2 FQNEAQ (reference sequence). Trimming cost V 1 base and J 0 bases, with 7 bases left between them. The CDR3 has 15 residues. The chain's CDR3 is CASSLGGNSNQPQHF. In DNA form, the CDR3 reads TGTGCCAGCAGCTTAGGGGGGAATAGCAATCAGCCCCAGCATTTT.

The chain carries TRBV11-2 and TRBJ1-1; unclear D gene. V lost 5 bases, J lost 4 bases, and 11 bases lay in between. The CDR3 is 13 residues long. Looked up from germline, CDR1 is SGHAT and CDR2 is FQNNGV. CDR3 protein: CASSAAWGTEAFF. In DNA form, the CDR3 reads TGTGCCAGCAGCGCTGCCTGGGGCACTGAAGCTTTCTTT.

The chain recombines TRBV30 with TRBJ2-1, with 14 bases aligning to TRBD2. V gave up 1 base and J gave up 5 bases; unmatched junction bases: 1. The V gene's germline CDR1 is GTSNPN and CDR2 SVGIG (reference sequence). This CDR3 spans 15 amino acids. The DNA of the CDR3 is TGTGCCTGGAGTGGGACTAGCGGGAGGAACAATGAGCAGTTCTTC. This codes for CAWSGTSGRNNEQFF. The variable domain in full, with the rest retrieved from reference TRBV30 and TRBJ2-1, is SQTIHQWPATLVQPVGSPLSLECTVEGTSNPNLYWYRQAAGRGLQLLFYSVGIGQISSEVPQNLSASRPQDRQFILSSKKLLLSDSGFYLCAWSGTSGRNNEQFFGPGTRLTVL.

The chain couples TRBV6-1 to TRBJ2-7; a possible D gene is TRBD1 (5 bases). From germline, CDR1 is MNHNS and CDR2 SASEGT. CDR3 length equals 13 residues. V dropped 2 bases and J dropped 10 bases, with 15 bases sitting between them. The DNA of the CDR3 is TGTGCCAGCAGTGAACAGGATCAGGGTACTCAGTACTTC. Residues: CASSEQDQGTQYF.

The chain joins TRBV9 to TRBJ2-5, with D possibly being TRBD1 (5 bases). CDR1 is SGDLS, CDR2 YYNGEE, per germline. The CDR3 is 16 residues long. The ends were cut back, 3 bases at V and 5 bases at J, with 20 bases in the middle. This chain's CDR3 is CASSDGNIPGWETQYF. The CDR3 bases are TGTGCCAGCAGCGACGGAAATATTCCAGGGTGGGAGACCCAGTACTTC.

The J gene is TRBJ2-5, the V gene TRBV11-3, with 9 bases that match TRBD1. The CDR3 covers 16 residues. V shed 4 bases, J shed 4 bases, and the junction held 10 bases outside the gene matches. Germline CDR1 and CDR2: SGHNT and YENEEA. The chain's CDR3 is CASSSGIGQGPETQYF. CDR3 in DNA: TGTGCCAGCAGCTCCGGGATTGGACAGGGGCCAGAGACCCAGTACTTC.

The chain couples TRBV5-8 to TRBJ1-2, with D perhaps matching TRBD1 (5 bases). The germline V gene encodes CDR1 SGHTS and CDR2 YDEGEE. This CDR3 comprises 15 residues. V shed 0 bases and J shed 7 bases, with 16 bases lying between them. The CDR3 region is CASSLVTGEQFGYTF. DNA of the CDR3: TGTGCCAGCAGCTTGGTAACAGGCGAACAATTTGGCTACACCTTC.

V usage is TRBV20-1 and J usage is TRBJ2-7; unclear D gene. V lost 6 bases and J 6 bases, leaving 9 bases between the germline ends. Germline CDR1 is DFQATT and CDR2 is SNEGSKA (reference sequence). The CDR3 is 10 amino acids. The CDR3 is CSATNGEQYF. The CDR3 coding sequence is TGCAGTGCCACAAATGGCGAGCAGTACTTC.

The chain is built from TRBV5-4 and TRBJ2-1; possibly TRBD2 for D (5 bases). Deletions cut 4 bases from V and 7 bases from J, with 18 bases between. The length of the CDR3 is 15 residues. Germline V gene data show CDR1 as SGHNT and CDR2 as YYREEE (reference sequence). The CDR3 sequence is CASSLDPGVGNEQFF. In DNA, the CDR3 is TGTGCCAGCAGCCTGGACCCCGGGGTGGGGAATGAGCAGTTCTTC. Together with reference TRBV5-4 and TRBJ2-1, the CDR3 gives the full variable domain: ETGVTQSPTHLIKTRGQQVTLRCSSQSGHNTVSWYQQALGQGPQFIFQYYREEENGRGNFPPRFSGLQFPNYSSELNVNALELDDSALYLCASSLDPGVGNEQFFGPGTRLTVL.

This sequence joins TRBV9 and TRBJ1-2; D gene uncertain. The CDR3 runs to 14 residues. Germline V gene lookup returns CDR1 SGDLS and CDR2 YYNGEE. Deletions cut 0 bases from V and 1 base from J, with 7 bases between. CDR3: CASSVAGRNYGYTF. The CDR3 DNA follows: TGTGCCAGCAGCGTAGCTGGACGTAACTATGGCTACACCTTC.

This chain connects TRBV4-1 to TRBJ2-6, with 9 bases that match TRBD1. The junction had 12 bases not matched to a gene; V was cut back by 4 bases and J by 2 bases. Germline CDR1 MGHRA, CDR2 YSYEKL. This CDR3 contains 19 residues. The CDR3 is CASSLLIQGARTGANVLTF. In DNA form, the CDR3 reads TGCGCCAGCAGCCTCCTCATACAGGGGGCCCGGACTGGGGCCAACGTCCTGACTTTC.

The V and J genes are TRBV29-1 and TRBJ2-7; maybe TRBD1 (6 bases). V was cut by 4 bases and J by 2 bases, with 12 bases left in between. Germline V gene lookup returns CDR1 SQVTM and CDR2 ANQGSEA. This CDR3 has 13 residues. The CDR3 region has the DNA TGCAGCGTTGTTAGGACAGCAACCTACGAGCAGTACTTC. The encoded protein is CSVVRTATYEQYF.

V usage is TRBV6-1 and J usage is TRBJ1-5; maybe TRBD1 (6 bases). The CDR3 has 18 amino acids. The germline CDR1 and CDR2 sequences are MNHNS and SASEGT. V was shortened by 4 bases and J by 0 bases, with 19 bases between the two germline ends. The CDR3 is CASSGLAFQGHSNQPQHF. The CDR3 DNA follows: TGTGCCAGCAGTGGTCTTGCGTTTCAGGGGCATAGCAATCAGCCCCAGCATTTT.

V gene TRBV5-5 combines with J gene TRBJ2-1; 7 nucleotides line up with TRBD2. Germline V gives CDR1 SGHKS, CDR2 YYEKEE (reference sequence). There are 16 residues in the CDR3. V shed 4 bases and J 0 bases; nucleotides not matched to a gene: 7. The CDR3 here is CASSVTSPLSYNEQFF. DNA for the CDR3: TGTGCCAGCAGCGTGACTAGCCCTCTCTCCTACAATGAGCAGTTCTTC.

The rearrangement joins TRBV6-6 to TRBJ2-1; D might be TRBD1 (5 bases). Germline-derived CDR1 and CDR2 are MNHNY and SVGAGI (reference sequence). Trimming removed 4 bases at V and 6 bases at J, with 13 bases between. The CDR3 is made up of 14 amino acids. The CDR3 protein is CASSFALGPNEQFF. CDR3 DNA sequence: TGTGCCAGCAGTTTCGCCCTGGGGCCCAATGAGCAGTTCTTC.

J is TRBJ2-1 and V is TRBV7-8; 10 nucleotides line up with TRBD2. The CDR3 consists of 14 residues. J gave up 6 bases and V 6 bases, and 5 bases lay outside the gene matches. Per germline, CDR1 SGHVS and CDR2 FQNEAQ. In DNA, the CDR3 is TGTGCCAGCAGACTAGCGGGATTGGTCAATGAGCAGTTCTTC. The encoded protein is CASRLAGLVNEQFF.

The V and J genes are TRBV28 and TRBJ2-2, with unresolved D. Germline assignment: CDR1 MDHEN and CDR2 SYDVKM. This CDR3 has 15 residues. V shed 7 bases and J shed 1 base, with 13 bases lying between them. The CDR3 DNA follows: TGTGCCAGCAAATCAGACCCTAGGAACACCGGGGAGCTGTTTTTT. Translation gives CASKSDPRNTGELFF.

The genes are TRBV5-1 and TRBJ2-7, with TRBD2 identical over 9 bases. V was pared by 5 bases and J by 6 bases, with 21 bases of the junction left unmatched. The CDR3 totals 18 residues. Germline CDR1 is SGHRS and CDR2 is YFSETQ. This CDR3 is CASRFLGGLEAGGREQYF. CDR3 nucleotides: TGCGCCAGCAGATTTTTGGGGGGCCTCGAAGCGGGAGGACGCGAGCAGTACTTC.

The rearrangement uses TRBV7-9 and TRBJ2-2; the D is unclear. Trimming took off 6 bases at V and 3 bases at J, with 11 bases between the two ends. This CDR3 contains 14 residues. In germline, CDR1 is SEHNR, CDR2 FQNEAQ (reference sequence). In DNA, the CDR3 is TGTGCCAGCAGGGAAAGTGGGTACACCGGGGAGCTGTTTTTT. Translated: CASRESGYTGELFF.

The chain combines TRBV28 with TRBJ2-3; 8 nucleotides match TRBD2. The junction had 16 bases not matched to a gene; V was cut back by 8 bases and J by 3 bases. CDR1 is MDHEN and CDR2 is SYDVKM in the germline V gene. The CDR3 has 17 amino acids. The CDR3 region is CASYGLAFGLATDTQYF. DNA for the CDR3: TGTGCCAGCTATGGACTAGCTTTTGGTCTGGCTACAGATACGCAGTATTTT.

The chain recombines TRBV6-1 with TRBJ2-3; 11 bases match TRBD2. Germline V gene lookup returns CDR1 MNHNS and CDR2 SASEGT. The CDR3 sequence is 17 residues long. With V trimmed by 1 base and J by 4 bases, 7 bases remained unmatched. The CDR3 coding sequence is TGTGCCAGCAGTGAAGAAACTAGCGGGAGTCAGGCAGATACGCAGTATTTT. Its translation is CASSEETSGSQADTQYF.

The chain combines TRBV7-2 with TRBJ1-1; 7 nucleotides line up with TRBD1. Germline CDR1 and CDR2: SGHTA and FQGNSA. V shed 7 bases, J shed 1 base, and the junction held 6 bases outside the gene matches. This CDR3 has 14 amino acids. The DNA of the CDR3 is TGTGCCAGCACTTTGGGACAGACGAACACTGAAGCTTTCTTT. Translated, it gives CASTLGQTNTEAFF.